This is a list of T cell receptor beta chains from one sample in a study of identical twins. TCRdb fed the 5' RACE reads into MiXCR, producing one record per CDR3 protein. The sample holds 1.5 million to 2 million distinct CDR3 sequences; about 31% are singletons and the top ten take around 0.3%. Sequencing was carried out using cord blood. These receptors all come from a newborn girl in good health. Each CDR3 is given with its conserved first and last residue. The D gene is left open where the match is weak. Clone size is given for some rows only: seen once, a few or many times, or a class if the clone is expanded.

clone_size: -; d_call: -; cdr3_length: 16; v_call: TRBV18; j_call: TRBJ2-4; cdr3_aa: CASSVNEPLAKNIQYF; cdr3_nt: TGTGCCAGCTCAGTCAATGAGCCTCTAGCCAAAAACATTCAGTACTTC
clone_size: -; d_call: -; cdr3_length: 13; v_call: TRBV19; j_call: TRBJ2-5; cdr3_aa: CASSIDRANEQYF; cdr3_nt: TGTGCCAGTAGTATAGACAGGGCCAATGAGCAGTACTTC
clone_size: -; d_call: TRBD2; cdr3_length: 20; v_call: TRBV6-1; j_call: TRBJ2-3; cdr3_aa: CASSDRELAGILPSTDTQYF; cdr3_nt: TGTGCCAGCAGTGATAGGGAACTAGCGGGAATCCTACCTAGCACAGATACGCAGTATTTT
clone_size: -; d_call: TRBD1; cdr3_length: 16; v_call: TRBV7-2; j_call: TRBJ2-3; cdr3_aa: CASSLIMTGTEDTQYF; cdr3_nt: TGTGCCAGCAGCTTAATTATGACCGGGACAGAAGATACGCAGTATTTT
clone_size: few; d_call: -; cdr3_length: 14; v_call: TRBV4-2; j_call: TRBJ1-1; cdr3_aa: CASSQRQSNTEAFF; cdr3_nt: TGTGCCAGCAGCCAACGACAGAGCAACACTGAAGCTTTCTTT
clone_size: -; d_call: -; cdr3_length: 15; v_call: TRBV6-1; j_call: TRBJ2-1; cdr3_aa: CASLGLTFSYNEQFF; cdr3_nt: TGTGCCAGCCTCGGGCTCACCTTCTCCTACAATGAGCAGTTCTTC
clone_size: -; d_call: TRBD1; cdr3_length: 14; v_call: TRBV10-2; j_call: TRBJ2-7; cdr3_aa: CASFQGTGSYEQYF; cdr3_nt: TGCGCCAGCTTCCAGGGGACAGGGTCCTACGAGCAGTACTTC
clone_size: -; d_call: -; cdr3_length: 14; v_call: TRBV4-1; j_call: TRBJ2-3; cdr3_aa: CASSQDQIRSTQYF; cdr3_nt: TGCGCCAGCAGCCAAGATCAAATTAGAAGTACGCAGTATTTT
clone_size: many; d_call: -; cdr3_length: 13; v_call: TRBV6-1; j_call: TRBJ1-2; cdr3_aa: CASSEGTNYGYTF; cdr3_nt: TGTGCCAGCAGTGAAGGGACAAACTATGGCTACACCTTC
clone_size: -; d_call: TRBD2; cdr3_length: 15; v_call: TRBV13; j_call: TRBJ2-5; cdr3_aa: CASSSGLAGWETQYF; cdr3_nt: TGTGCCAGCAGCTCAGGACTAGCGGGATGGGAGACCCAGTACTTC
clone_size: -; d_call: -; cdr3_length: 18; v_call: TRBV5-1; j_call: TRBJ2-6; cdr3_aa: CASSLSLLLGSGANVLTF; cdr3_nt: TGCGCCAGCAGCTTGTCTCTGTTGTTGGGATCCGGGGCCAACGTCCTGACTTTC
clone_size: few; d_call: -; cdr3_length: 12; v_call: TRBV15; j_call: TRBJ1-3; cdr3_aa: CATRNLRNTIYF; cdr3_nt: TGTGCCACCAGGAATTTAAGGAACACCATATATTTT
clone_size: many; d_call: TRBD2; cdr3_length: 15; v_call: TRBV4-2; j_call: TRBJ2-7; cdr3_aa: CASRFGTSGVYEQYF; cdr3_nt: TGTGCCAGCAGATTCGGGACTAGCGGGGTCTACGAGCAGTACTTC
clone_size: few; d_call: -; cdr3_length: 13; v_call: TRBV5-1; j_call: TRBJ1-2; cdr3_aa: CASSADTGYGYTF; cdr3_nt: TGCGCCAGCAGCGCTGACACCGGATATGGCTACACCTTC
clone_size: -; d_call: TRBD1; cdr3_length: 16; v_call: TRBV27; j_call: TRBJ1-1; cdr3_aa: CASSPPGQGVNTEAFF; cdr3_nt: TGTGCCAGCAGTCCCCCAGGACAGGGGGTGAACACTGAAGCTTTCTTT
clone_size: once; d_call: -; cdr3_length: 12; v_call: TRBV28; j_call: TRBJ2-7; cdr3_aa: CATSSPGFEQYF; cdr3_nt: TGTGCCACCAGTTCCCCAGGGTTCGAGCAGTACTTC
clone_size: -; d_call: -; cdr3_length: 12; v_call: TRBV20-1; j_call: TRBJ2-1; cdr3_aa: CSARGPEPGQFF; cdr3_nt: TGCAGTGCTCGCGGACCCGAGCCAGGGCAGTTCTTC